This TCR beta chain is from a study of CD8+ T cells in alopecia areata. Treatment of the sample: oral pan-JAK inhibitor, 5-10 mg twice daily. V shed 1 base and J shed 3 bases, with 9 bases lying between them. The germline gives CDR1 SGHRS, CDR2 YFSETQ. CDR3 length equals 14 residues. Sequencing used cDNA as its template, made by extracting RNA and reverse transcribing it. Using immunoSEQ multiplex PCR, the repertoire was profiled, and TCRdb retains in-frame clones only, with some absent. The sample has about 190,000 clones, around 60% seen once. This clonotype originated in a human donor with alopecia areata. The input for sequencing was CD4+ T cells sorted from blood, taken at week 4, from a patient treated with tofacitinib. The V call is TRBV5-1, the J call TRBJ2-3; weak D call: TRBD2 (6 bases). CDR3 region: CASSLSGATDTQYF. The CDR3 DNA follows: TGCGCCAGCAGCTTGTCGGGAGCTACAGATACGCAGTATTTT.